This T cell receptor beta chain stems from a study of T-cell memory formation after mild COVID-19. This clonotype was picked up a small number of times. Its target is unknown. From 5'RACE with constant-segment primers came TCR alpha and TCR beta cDNA libraries that carried sample barcodes and UMIs. Using its own MiXCR run on the 5' RACE reads, TCRdb lists one record per CDR3 protein. The sample shows 89,000 or so distinct CDR3 sequences, 9.5% to 15% of them seen only once. Study-wide findings and caveats: Clones that contracted from day 15 to 85 were balanced CD4/CD8, while later expanders leaned CD4+.

This CDR3 has 13 amino acids. Germline values: CDR1 MNHNY, CDR2 SVGAGI (reference sequence). Deletions cut 7 bases from V and 3 bases from J, with 12 bases between. J is TRBJ1-1 and V is TRBV6-6; D not certain. Sequencing input: PBMCs or a T cell subset sorted from them (not recorded which). The source is a man aged 18 to 29 who had mild COVID-19 (a few samples of this study predate the infection). Cell type and time point are not known. DNA of the CDR3: TGTGCCAGCACCAAGGGCGCTTACACTGAAGCTTTCTTT. The encoded protein is CASTKGAYTEAFF.